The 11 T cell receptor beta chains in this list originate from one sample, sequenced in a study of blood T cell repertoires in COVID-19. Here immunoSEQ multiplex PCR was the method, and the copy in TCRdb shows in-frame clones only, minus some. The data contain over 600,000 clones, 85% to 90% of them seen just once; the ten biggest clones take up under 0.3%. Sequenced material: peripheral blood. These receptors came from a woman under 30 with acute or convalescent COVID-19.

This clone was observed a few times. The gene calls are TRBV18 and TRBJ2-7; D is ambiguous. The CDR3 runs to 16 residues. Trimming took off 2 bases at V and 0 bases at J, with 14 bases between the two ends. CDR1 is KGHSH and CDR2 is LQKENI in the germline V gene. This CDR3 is CASSPWSWFSSYEQYF. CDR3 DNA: TGTGCCAGCTCACCATGGTCATGGTTTAGCTCCTACGAGCAGTACTTC.

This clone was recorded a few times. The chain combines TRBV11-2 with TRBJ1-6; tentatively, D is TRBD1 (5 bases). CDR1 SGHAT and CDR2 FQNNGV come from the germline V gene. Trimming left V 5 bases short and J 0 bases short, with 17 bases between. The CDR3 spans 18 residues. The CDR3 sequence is CASSQYHRLSSYNSPLHF. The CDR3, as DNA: TGTGCCAGCAGCCAGTACCACAGGTTAAGCTCCTATAATTCACCCCTCCACTTT.

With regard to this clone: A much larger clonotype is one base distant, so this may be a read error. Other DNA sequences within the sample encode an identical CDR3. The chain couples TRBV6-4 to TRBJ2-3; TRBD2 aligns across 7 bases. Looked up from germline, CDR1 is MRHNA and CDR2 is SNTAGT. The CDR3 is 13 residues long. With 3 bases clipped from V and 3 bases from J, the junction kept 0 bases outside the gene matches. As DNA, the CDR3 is TGTGCCAGCAGTGAGCGGGGGACAGATACGCAGTATTTT. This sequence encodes CASSERGTDTQYF.

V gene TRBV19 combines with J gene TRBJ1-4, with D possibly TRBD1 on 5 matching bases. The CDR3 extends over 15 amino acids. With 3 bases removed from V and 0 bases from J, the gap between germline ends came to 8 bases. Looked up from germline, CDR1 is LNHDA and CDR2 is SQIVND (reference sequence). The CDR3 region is CASSMEGTTNEKLFF. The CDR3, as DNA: TGTGCCAGTAGTATGGAGGGGACAACTAATGAAAAACTGTTTTTT.

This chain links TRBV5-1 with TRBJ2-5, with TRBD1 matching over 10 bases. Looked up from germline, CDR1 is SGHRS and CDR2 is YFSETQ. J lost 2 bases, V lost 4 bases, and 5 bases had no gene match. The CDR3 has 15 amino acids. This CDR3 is CASSNDRGQQETQYF. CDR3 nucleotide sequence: TGCGCCAGCAGCAACGACAGGGGGCAGCAAGAGACCCAGTACTTC.

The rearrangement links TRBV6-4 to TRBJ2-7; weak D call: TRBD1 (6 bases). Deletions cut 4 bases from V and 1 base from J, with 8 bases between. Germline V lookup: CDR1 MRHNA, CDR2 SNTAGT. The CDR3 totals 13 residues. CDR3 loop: CASSAGESYEQYF. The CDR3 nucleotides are TGTGCCAGCAGTGCAGGGGAGTCCTACGAGCAGTACTTC.

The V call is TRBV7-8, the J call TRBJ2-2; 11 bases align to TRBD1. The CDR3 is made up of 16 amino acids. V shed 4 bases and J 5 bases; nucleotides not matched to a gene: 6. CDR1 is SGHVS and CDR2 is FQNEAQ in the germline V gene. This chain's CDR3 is CASSYQDRGPTGELFF. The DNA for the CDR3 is TGTGCCAGCAGCTACCAGGACAGGGGGCCGACCGGGGAGCTGTTTTTT.

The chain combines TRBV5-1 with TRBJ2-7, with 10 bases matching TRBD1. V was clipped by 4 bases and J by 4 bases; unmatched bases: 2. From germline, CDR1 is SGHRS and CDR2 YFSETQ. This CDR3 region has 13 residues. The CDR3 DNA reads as TGCGCCAGCAGCGACAGGGGGCGGTACGAGCAGTACTTC. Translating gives CASSDRGRYEQYF.

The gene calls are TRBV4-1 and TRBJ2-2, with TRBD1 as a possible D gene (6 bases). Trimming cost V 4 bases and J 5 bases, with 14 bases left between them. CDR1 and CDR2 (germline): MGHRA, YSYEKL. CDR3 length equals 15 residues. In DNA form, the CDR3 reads TGCGCCAGCAGCCCGGAACAGGGATGGACCGGGGAGCTGTTTTTT. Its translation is CASSPEQGWTGELFF.

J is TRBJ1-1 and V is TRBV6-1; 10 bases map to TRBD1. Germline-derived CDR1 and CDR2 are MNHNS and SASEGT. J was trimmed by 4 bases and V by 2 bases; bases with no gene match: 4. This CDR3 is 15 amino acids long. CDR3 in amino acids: CASSERTGGSTEAFF. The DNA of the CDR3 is TGTGCCAGCAGTGAAAGGACAGGGGGGAGCACTGAAGCTTTCTTT.

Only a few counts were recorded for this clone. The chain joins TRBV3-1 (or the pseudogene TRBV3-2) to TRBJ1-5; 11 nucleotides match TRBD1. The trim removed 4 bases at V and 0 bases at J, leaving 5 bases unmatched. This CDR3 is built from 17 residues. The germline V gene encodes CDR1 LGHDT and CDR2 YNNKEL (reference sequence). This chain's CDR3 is CASSPTDRGHSNQPQHF. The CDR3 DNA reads TGTGCCAGCAGCCCTACGGACAGGGGGCATAGCAATCAGCCCCAGCATTTT.